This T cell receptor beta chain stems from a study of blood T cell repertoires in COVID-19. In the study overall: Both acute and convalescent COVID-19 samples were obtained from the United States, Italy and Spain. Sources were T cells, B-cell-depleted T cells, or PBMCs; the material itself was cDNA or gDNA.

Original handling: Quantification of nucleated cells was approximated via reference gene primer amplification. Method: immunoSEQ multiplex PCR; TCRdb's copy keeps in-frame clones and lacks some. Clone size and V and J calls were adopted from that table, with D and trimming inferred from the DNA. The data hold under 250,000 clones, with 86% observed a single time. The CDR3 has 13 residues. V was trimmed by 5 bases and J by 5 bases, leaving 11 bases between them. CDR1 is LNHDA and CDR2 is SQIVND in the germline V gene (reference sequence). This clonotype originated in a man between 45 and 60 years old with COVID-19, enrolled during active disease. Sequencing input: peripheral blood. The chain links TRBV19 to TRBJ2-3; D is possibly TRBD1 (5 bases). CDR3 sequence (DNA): TGTGCCAGTAGTCCCCAAGGGGTAGATACGCAGTATTTT. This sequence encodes CASSPQGVDTQYF.